A single sample is the source of the 9 T cell receptor beta chains below, sequenced in a study of cytomegalovirus exposure and HLA in healthy donors. This PCR relied on a set of 60 Vbeta primers and 13 Jbeta primers. The assay was immunoSEQ multiplex PCR, and TCRdb's table has in-frame clones only and misses some. The profile shows 90,000 to 110,000 clones, 73% of them singletons. The sequenced sample consisted of PBMCs. The receptors derive from a man aged 40-55 years in good health and CMV-seronegative.

The V call is TRBV5-3, the J call TRBJ2-7; TRBD2 matches at 11 bases. TRBV5-3 is an open reading frame, and its role is uncertain. The V segment lost 4 bases and the J segment 2 bases; nucleotides outside the gene matches: 5. The CDR3 covers 15 residues. In nucleotides, the CDR3 is TGTGCCAGAAGCCTACTAGCGGGGGCCCCCTACGAGCAGTACTTC. This encodes CARSLLAGAPYEQYF.

The rearrangement links TRBV6-1 to TRBJ1-2; 10 bases align to TRBD1. CDR1 is MNHNS and CDR2 is SASEGT in the germline V gene. The CDR3 is 14 amino acids. Unmatched junction bases numbered 7, after V lost 10 bases and J lost 2 bases. CDR3 residues: CANSRQGANYGYTF. The CDR3 nucleotides are TGTGCCAACTCGAGACAGGGGGCGAACTATGGCTACACCTTC.

The chain has TRBV15 and TRBJ2-7; 8 nucleotides line up with TRBD1. CDR3 length: 16 amino acids. The junction had 8 bases not matched to a gene; V was cut back by 0 bases and J by 4 bases. Per the germline V gene, CDR1 is LNHNV and CDR2 is YYDKDF (reference sequence). CDR3 in amino acids: CATSREASGGDYEQYF. For the CDR3, the DNA is TGTGCCACCAGCAGAGAGGCGTCAGGGGGCGATTACGAGCAGTACTTC. The full variable domain, its missing parts supplied by reference TRBV15 and TRBJ2-7, is DAMVIQNPRYQVTQFGKPVTLSCSQTLNHNVMYWYQQKSSQAPKLLFHYYDKDFNNEADTPDNFQSRRPNTSFCFLDIRSPGLGDTAMYLCATSREASGGDYEQYFGPGTRLTVT.

This chain uses TRBV19 with TRBJ1-5, with D tentatively TRBD1 (6 bases). Trimming took off 10 bases at V and 0 bases at J, with 19 bases between the two ends. The CDR3 is 16 amino acids. In germline, CDR1 is LNHDA, CDR2 SQIVND (reference sequence). The CDR3 loop reads CATRDGGQGSNQPQHF. For the CDR3, the DNA is TGTGCCACTAGGGACGGGGGGCAAGGTAGCAATCAGCCCCAGCATTTT.

The chain combines TRBV7-2 with TRBJ1-5; 10 bases map to TRBD1. The CDR3 length is 16 residues. Germline assignment: CDR1 SGHTA and CDR2 FQGNSA. Germline trimming cut 1 base from V and 6 bases from J; bases unmatched to any gene: 6. The CDR3 sequence: CASSLVGRTGGQPQHF. The CDR3 DNA reads TGTGCCAGCAGCTTAGTTGGTAGGACAGGGGGTCAGCCCCAGCATTTT. Full variable domain (rest looked up from reference TRBV7-2 and TRBJ1-5): GAGVSQSPSNKVTEKGKDVELRCDPISGHTALYWYRQSLGQGLEFLIYFQGNSAPDKSGLPSDRFSAERTGGSVSTLTIQRTQQEDSAVYLCASSLVGRTGGQPQHFGDGTRLSIL.

With regard to this clone: Here the CDR3 omits its conserved ending phenylalanine or tryptophan, so a read error is the likely source. The DNA is left out, because the CDR3 cannot be placed on it with certainty; the CDR3 is given as TCRdb lists it. The chain uses TRBV10-1 and TRBJ1-2. Counting both end residues, the CDR3 totals 10 amino acids. Per the germline V gene, CDR1 is WNHNN and CDR2 is SYGVQD (reference sequence). CDR3 sequence reads: CASRPLEVSG.

The chain carries TRBV6-5 and TRBJ2-1, with 10 bases identical to TRBD2. The CDR3 sequence is 14 residues long. Germline CDR1 reads MNHEY; CDR2 reads SVGAGI. The J segment lost 10 bases and the V segment lost 4 bases, leaving 7 bases of the junction unmatched. The CDR3 is CASSFSGGSGEQFF. DNA for the CDR3: TGTGCCAGCAGTTTTAGCGGGGGGTCTGGGGAGCAGTTCTTC.

This clone was detected only a few times. The genes are TRBV10-2 and TRBJ1-5, with D tentatively TRBD1 (5 bases). The germline gives CDR1 WSHSY, CDR2 SAAADI. This CDR3 has 13 amino acids. The ends were cut back, 10 bases at V and 7 bases at J, with 17 bases in the middle. CDR3 sequence (DNA): TGCGCCACCTCTTCGACAGAGAGGCAGCCCCAGCATTTT. Its protein is CATSSTERQPQHF.

The chain links TRBV19 to TRBJ1-5; 7 nucleotides line up with TRBD1. V lost 5 bases and J lost 2; bases outside the gene matches: 6. Germline values: CDR1 LNHDA, CDR2 SQIVND (reference sequence). The CDR3 has 15 residues. The CDR3 spells CASSGGQARNQPQHF. The DNA for the CDR3 is TGTGCCAGTAGTGGCGGACAGGCGCGCAATCAGCCCCAGCATTTT.